The source of this TCR beta chain is a study of cytomegalovirus exposure and HLA in healthy donors. The V gene end was trimmed by 9 bases and the J gene end by 6 bases; junction bases not matched to a gene: 12. The CDR3 length is 15 residues. Germline CDR1 is SSHAT and CDR2 is FNYEAQ (reference sequence). A word on this clone: The antigen is not known.

Libraries were prepared by immunoSEQ multiplex PCR; TCRdb keeps only in-frame clonotypes and omits some of them. The data contain under 400,000 clones, roughly 86% of them seen just once; the ten biggest clones take up around 1%. Study results and caveats: Cytomegalovirus-associated status was assigned to about 150 TCR beta chains. The tendency of first-cohort TCR clusters to co-occur in the 120 or so validation repertoires was the finding of a later analysis.

V is TRBV7-7 and J is TRBJ1-5; TRBD1 matches at 9 bases. The sample consisted of PBMCs. The TCR comes from a man aged 25 to 40 in good health and CMV-seronegative. In nucleotides, the CDR3 is TGTGCCAGGGGACAGGGTCCCGAGCAGGTTCAGCCCCAGCATTTT. Its translation: CARGQGPEQVQPQHF.